This T cell receptor (beta chain) was sequenced for a study of cytomegalovirus exposure and HLA in healthy donors. General observations from the study: Overall, about 160 TCR beta chains were annotated as cytomegalovirus-associated.

Details on this clone: The target antigen is unknown.

In the PCR, 60 Vbeta and 13 Jbeta primers were used. Per the original methods: Roughly 81 million unique TCR beta chains, roughly 10 million shared, were counted in a later analysis. Here immunoSEQ multiplex PCR was the method, and the copy in TCRdb shows in-frame clones only, minus some. V and J calls and clone size are given by that table; D and trimming were obtained from the DNA. This sample yields approximately 97,000 clones, of which about four fifths are seen a single time; more than 5% belongs to the top ten. Looked up from germline, CDR1 is LNHDA and CDR2 is SQIVND (reference sequence). V was clipped by 7 bases and J by 7 bases, with 22 bases between them. The CDR3 has 16 residues.

The clonotype was recovered from a man in his forties or fifties in good health and CMV-seropositive. V and J are TRBV19 and TRBJ1-4, with D possibly matching TRBD1 (6 bases). The source material was PBMCs. The CDR3 here is CASTRATQGLVEKLFF. Here the CDR3 DNA reads TGTGCCAGTACCCGCGCAACCCAGGGGTTGGTTGAAAAACTGTTTTTT.